These 15 T cell receptor beta chains were sequenced from one sample in a study of blood T cell repertoires in COVID-19. Profiling relied on immunoSEQ multiplex PCR, and the TCRdb table lists in-frame clones only, not all of them. Of about 50,000 clones listed, more than 75% are singletons. Sequenced input: peripheral blood. Receptors were obtained from a woman aged 60-75 years with acute or convalescent COVID-19.

The CDR3 DNA follows: TGTGCCACCAGCAGAGATGTACAGGATAATGAAAAACTGTTTTTT. This sequence encodes CATSRDVQDNEKLFF. J is TRBJ1-4 and V is TRBV15; D perhaps matches TRBD1 (5 bases). Trimming took 0 bases from V and 4 from J, leaving 9 bases between them. The length of the CDR3 is 15 residues. Per germline, CDR1 LNHNV and CDR2 YYDKDF (reference sequence).

The genes are TRBV27 and TRBJ2-3; TRBD2 is a possible D gene (5 bases). V was cut by 3 bases and J by 2 bases, with 12 bases left in between. Germline assignment: CDR1 MNHEY and CDR2 SMNVEV (reference sequence). CDR3 length equals 15 residues. CDR3 sequence: CASSFGRAATDTQYF. The CDR3 DNA reads as TGTGCCAGCAGTTTTGGGCGGGCTGCCACAGATACGCAGTATTTT.

This chain links TRBV28 with TRBJ1-2; perhaps TRBD1 as D (6 bases). CDR3 length: 13 amino acids. Trimming pared 7 bases from V and 7 bases from J, leaving 16 bases between. Germline V lookup: CDR1 MDHEN, CDR2 SYDVKM. In DNA, the CDR3 is TGTGCCAGCATCTCACAGGGAATAGGTGGCTACACCTTC. It yields the protein CASISQGIGGYTF.

This clone has more than one count but fewer than ten. This chain uses TRBV12-1 with TRBJ1-5; the table's D gene call, TRBD1, was not cross checked with the DNA. TRBV12-1 is deemed a pseudogene. CDR3 size: 17 residues. The CDR3 is CASSNADRGSINQPQHF. As DNA, the CDR3 is TGTGCCAGCAGCAATGCTGACAGGGGATCGATAAATCAGCCCCAGCATTTT.

The V and J genes are TRBV5-1 and TRBJ1-5; possibly TRBD1 for D (5 bases). The V and J ends lost 5 bases and 3 bases respectively, with 15 bases between them. This CDR3 has 15 residues. Germline lookup yields CDR1 SGHRS and CDR2 YFSETQ. The DNA of the CDR3 is TGCGCCAGCAGAGCGGGGACTTATGACAATCAGCCCCAGCATTTT. Translated, it gives CASRAGTYDNQPQHF.

As for this clone: Within the sample, other DNA sequences also encode this same CDR3. The gene calls are TRBV6-5 and TRBJ2-6; 10 bases align to TRBD1. The CDR3 is 15 residues long. The V gene's germline CDR1 is MNHEY and CDR2 SVGAGI. With V trimmed by 8 bases and J by 0 bases, 1 base remained unmatched. The CDR3 protein is CASRTGGSGANVLTF. The CDR3 region has the DNA TGTGCCAGCCGGACAGGGGGCTCTGGGGCCAACGTCCTGACTTTC.

The V and J genes are TRBV3-1 (or the pseudogene TRBV3-2) and TRBJ1-1; TRBD1 matches 8 bases. The junction had 12 bases not matched to a gene; V was cut back by 6 bases and J by 3 bases. Germline lookup yields CDR1 LGHDT and CDR2 YNNKEL (reference sequence). The CDR3 runs 16 residues. The CDR3 sequence is CASSQRTGRVDTEAFF. As DNA, the CDR3 is TGTGCCAGCAGTCAAAGGACAGGGCGAGTCGACACTGAAGCTTTCTTT.

The chain carries TRBV9 and TRBJ2-4; TRBD2 matches at 8 bases. The CDR3 loop spans 14 amino acids. V was clipped by 4 bases and J by 8 bases; unmatched bases: 8. Germline V gene data show CDR1 as SGDLS and CDR2 as YYNGEE. This chain's CDR3 is CASSPLGLGDIQYF. In DNA form, the CDR3 reads TGTGCCAGCAGCCCCCTGGGACTAGGGGACATTCAGTACTTC.

The chain joins TRBV11-2 to TRBJ2-5; 7 bases match TRBD2. CDR1 is SGHAT, CDR2 FQNNGV, per germline. The CDR3 sequence is 16 residues long. Trimming cost V 10 bases and J 3 bases; bases outside gene matches: 17. CDR3 in amino acids: CANTQRAGIHKETQYF. CDR3 coding DNA: TGTGCCAACACCCAAAGAGCGGGGATACACAAAGAGACCCAGTACTTC.

The chain employs TRBV11-2 and TRBJ1-5; no firm D call. This CDR3 is built from 13 residues. Germline assignment: CDR1 SGHAT and CDR2 FQNNGV. V was cut by 5 bases and J by 6 bases, with 11 bases left in between. DNA for the CDR3: TGTGCCAGCAGCCGGGCGGCGGGTCAGCCCCAGCATTTT. Translation: CASSRAAGQPQHF. Together with reference TRBV11-2 and TRBJ1-5, the CDR3 gives the full variable domain: EAGVAQSPRYKIIEKRQSVAFWCNPISGHATLYWYQQILGQGPKLLIQFQNNGVVDDSQLPKDRFSAERLKGVDSTLKIQPAKLEDSAVYLCASSRAAGQPQHFGDGTRLSIL.

The V call is TRBV7-9, the J call TRBJ2-3; D unresolved. The CDR3 consists of 13 residues. Trimming shortened V by 6 bases and J by 6 bases, and 13 bases separated the two germline ends. Germline V gene sequence: CDR1 SEHNR, CDR2 FQNEAQ (reference sequence). The CDR3 nucleotides read TGTGCCAGCAGTAGCAACCTGGCGGATACGCAGTATTTT. Amino acids: CASSSNLADTQYF.

J is TRBJ1-2 and V is TRBV6-1, with 8 positions matching TRBD1. Trimming cost V 1 base and J 5 bases; bases outside gene matches: 0. This CDR3 contains 13 residues. CDR1 and CDR2 (germline): MNHNS, SASEGT. The CDR3 region has the DNA TGTGCCAGCAGTGAAGGGGACAGGTATGGCTACACCTTC. It translates to CASSEGDRYGYTF.

The chain uses TRBV6-6 and TRBJ2-3; D is unclear. V gave up 2 bases and J gave up 6 bases, with 12 bases separating them. Germline loops: CDR1 MNHNY, CDR2 SVGAGI (reference sequence). The CDR3 is 14 amino acids. Here the CDR3 reads CASSYGARRDTQYF. CDR3 coding DNA: TGTGCCAGCAGTTACGGTGCTCGGCGGGATACGCAGTATTTT.

The table lists this clone with a count of one. This chain connects TRBV5-5 to TRBJ1-1, with TRBD1 identical over 10 bases. Per the germline V gene, CDR1 is SGHKS and CDR2 is YYEKEE (reference sequence). The CDR3 consists of 16 residues. V shed 4 bases, J shed 3 bases, and the junction held 9 bases outside the gene matches. The CDR3 is CASSPGQGVSDTEAFF. CDR3 in DNA: TGTGCCAGCAGCCCCGGACAGGGGGTCTCGGACACTGAAGCTTTCTTT.

The chain employs TRBV7-8 and TRBJ2-4; weak D call: TRBD1 (5 bases). V lost 2 bases and J lost 3, with 20 bases in between. Germline loops: CDR1 SGHVS, CDR2 FQNEAQ. The CDR3 consists of 18 residues. CDR3 in DNA: TGTGCCAGCAGCTTACAAGTCGAGACAGAGTACAGCAAAAACATTCAGTACTTC. Protein: CASSLQVETEYSKNIQYF.